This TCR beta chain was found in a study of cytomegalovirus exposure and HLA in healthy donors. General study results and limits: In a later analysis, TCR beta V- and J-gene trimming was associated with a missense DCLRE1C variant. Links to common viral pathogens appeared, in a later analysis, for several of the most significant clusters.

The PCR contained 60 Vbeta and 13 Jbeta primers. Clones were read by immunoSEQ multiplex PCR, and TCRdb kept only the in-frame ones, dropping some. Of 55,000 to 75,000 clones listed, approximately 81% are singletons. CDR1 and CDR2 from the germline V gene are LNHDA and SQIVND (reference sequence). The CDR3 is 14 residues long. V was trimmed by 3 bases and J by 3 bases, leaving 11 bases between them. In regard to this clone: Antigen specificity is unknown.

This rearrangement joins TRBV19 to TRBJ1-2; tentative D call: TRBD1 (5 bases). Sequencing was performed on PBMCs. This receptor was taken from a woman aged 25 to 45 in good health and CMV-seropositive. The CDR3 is CASSISRVYYGYTF. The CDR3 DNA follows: TGTGCCAGTAGTATCTCCAGGGTTTACTATGGCTACACCTTC.